What follows are 12 T cell receptor beta chains derived from one specimen sequenced in a study of neurological immune-mediated disorders. TCRdb independently ran MiXCR on the 5' RACE reads; one entry per CDR3 protein. The profile shows some 24,000 distinct CDR3 sequences, 10% to 15% of them singletons. Sequenced material: PBMCs. The source is a woman aged 40 to 55 with HTLV-1-associated myelopathy (HAM/TSP).

This clonotype was seen many times. The chain employs TRBV20-1 and TRBJ2-3; 8 bases align to TRBD2. From germline, CDR1 is DFQATT and CDR2 SNEGSKA (reference sequence). The CDR3 length is 17 residues. The V segment lost 2 bases and the J segment 5 bases; nucleotides outside the gene matches: 15. The CDR3 sequence is CSARRATSGPLRDTQYF. The CDR3 bases are TGCAGTGCTAGAAGGGCAACTAGCGGACCTTTGAGAGATACGCAGTATTTT.

This clonotype was observed many times. The rearrangement links TRBV6-5 to TRBJ2-2, with no clear D. Germline CDR1 is MNHEY and CDR2 is SVGAGI. This CDR3 is 16 amino acids long. V shed 2 bases and J shed 1 base, with 11 bases lying between them. The CDR3 DNA sequence: TGTGCCAGCAGTTACACACACCACCTGAACACCGGGGAGCTGTTTTTT. It specifies CASSYTHHLNTGELFF.

Worth noting for this clonotype: A much larger clone lies one base from this, so it may be a read error. The genes are TRBV2 and TRBJ1-6, with no clear D. Germline V lookup: CDR1 SNHLY, CDR2 FYNNEI. CDR3 length: 12 amino acids. The CDR3 coding sequence is TGTGACAGCAGTTTAGTAAATTCACCCCTCCACTTT. Amino acid sequence: CDSSLVNSPLHF.

This clonotype occurred many times. Here the CDR3 DNA reads TGCGCCAGCAGCTTGAGGGGCTACGAGCAGTACTTC. Residues: CASSLRGYEQYF. The rearrangement links TRBV5-1 to TRBJ2-7; D is possibly TRBD1 (5 bases). Trimming took off 1 base at V and 3 bases at J, with 5 bases between the two ends. Germline V gives CDR1 SGHRS, CDR2 YFSETQ. CDR3 length equals 12 residues.

This clonotype was observed at least ten times. This chain connects TRBV5-1 to TRBJ2-2; the D gene is possibly TRBD1 (6 bases). CDR1 is SGHRS, CDR2 YFSETQ, per germline. Between the trimmed V and J ends, which lost 5 bases and 1 base, there was a span of 12 bases. The CDR3 is 15 amino acids. Here the CDR3 DNA reads TGCGCCAGCAGTACCGGGACAATGAACACCGGGGAGCTGTTTTTT. Amino acids: CASSTGTMNTGELFF.

Ten or more counts support this clonotype. The chain carries TRBV11-2 and TRBJ2-1; the D gene could be TRBD1 or TRBD2 (5 bases each). Germline values: CDR1 SGHAT, CDR2 FQNNGV. The V end lost 5 bases, the J end lost 0 bases, and 14 bases lay between the germline ends. This CDR3 comprises 16 residues. The CDR3 DNA follows: TGTGCCAGCAGCCCAACTGGGGGTAGCTCCTACAATGAGCAGTTCTTC. Its protein product is CASSPTGGSSYNEQFF.

At least ten counts were recorded for this clonotype. This chain joins TRBV10-3 and TRBJ2-5; 12 bases line up with TRBD2. This CDR3 has 16 residues. The germline V gene has CDR1 ENHRY and CDR2 SYGVKD. Trimming cost V 6 bases and J 4 bases; bases outside gene matches: 9. The CDR3 sequence is CAISEGLAGLTETQYF. The CDR3 DNA reads as TGTGCCATCAGCGAAGGACTAGCGGGGCTCACAGAGACCCAGTACTTC.

This clonotype was counted ten times or more. The chain couples TRBV10-3 to TRBJ1-6; 8 bases match TRBD1. The V gene end was trimmed by 7 bases and the J gene end by 7 bases; junction bases not matched to a gene: 9. The germline V gene encodes CDR1 ENHRY and CDR2 SYGVKD. CDR3 size: 15 residues. CDR3 bases: TGTGCCATCACCGATGACAGGGGAGGAAATTCACCCCTCCACTTT. This translates into CAITDDRGGNSPLHF.

This clonotype was counted ten times or more. The genes are TRBV7-6 and TRBJ2-1, with a tentative D call TRBD1 (5 bases). Trimming removed 5 bases at V and 9 bases at J, with 11 bases between. The CDR3 runs 12 residues. The germline CDR1 and CDR2 sequences are SGHVS and FNYEAQ. The CDR3 region is CASSPPRGEQFF. The CDR3 DNA follows: TGTGCCAGCAGCCCCCCTAGGGGTGAGCAGTTCTTC.

This clonotype was seen ten or more times. The chain uses TRBV7-8 and TRBJ1-6; D is perhaps TRBD1 (5 bases). In germline, CDR1 is SGHVS, CDR2 FQNEAQ. The CDR3 runs to 14 residues. The germline V and J ends were trimmed by 3 bases and 7 bases, with 10 bases remaining between them. CDR3 nucleotides: TGTGCCAGCAGCTTCGACAGTTGGAATTCACCCCTCCACTTT. It is translated as CASSFDSWNSPLHF.

V is TRBV18 and J is TRBJ2-2; TRBD1 might be the D (6 bases). With 6 bases removed from V and 5 bases from J, the gap between germline ends came to 13 bases. CDR3 length equals 14 residues. CDR1 KGHSH and CDR2 LQKENI come from the germline V gene. The CDR3 loop reads CASSQDRLTGELFF. For the CDR3, the DNA is TGTGCCAGCTCGCAAGACAGGTTAACCGGGGAGCTGTTTTTT.

This clonotype has at least ten counts. The V gene is TRBV5-1, the J gene TRBJ2-5; the match to TRBD1 covers 7 bases. CDR3 length: 15 residues. V gave up 0 bases and J gave up 1 base; unmatched junction bases: 3. Per the germline V gene, CDR1 is SGHRS and CDR2 is YFSETQ. CDR3 nucleotides: TGCGCCAGCAGCTTGGTAGACAGGGCCCAAGAGACCCAGTACTTC. It codes for CASSLVDRAQETQYF.